The rows below give T cell receptor beta chains drawn from one sample of a study of memory CD4+ T cells and cytomegalovirus serostatus. Assay used: immunoSEQ multiplex PCR; TCRdb lists only in-frame clones, some missing. The sample lists approximately 92,000 clones, about four fifths occurring once. Input material: memory CD4+ T cells from blood. Receptor source: an adult in good health and CMV-seropositive. Each CDR3 is given with its conserved first and last residue.

TRBJ1-1	TRBV7-3	CASSLTGGDATEAFF
TRBJ2-1	TRBV19	CATSIGGGFRGNEQFF
TRBJ2-5	TRBV5-1	CASSLGLAGVTETQYF
TRBJ2-1	TRBV9	CASSARTSGSSEQFF
TRBJ1-2	TRBV29-1	CSVRENSYGYTF
TRBJ2-4	TRBV28	CASSLGLAGGLAKNIQYF
TRBJ2-7	TRBV28	CASSFTGGAYEQYF
TRBJ2-5	TRBV5-1	CASSRGQETQYF
TRBJ2-3	TRBV7-9	CASSHGTSGTNTDTQYF
TRBJ2-2	TRBV14	CASSQLRDRNTGELFF
TRBJ1-2	TRBV14	CASSQQIQGEDGYTF
TRBJ2-1	TRBV14	CASSQVNLEQFF
TRBJ1-2	TRBV7-9	CASSAGQEIPYGYTF
TRBJ2-7	TRBV30	CAWSTESYEQYF
TRBJ1-5	TRBV11-3	CASTRDAGPPDQPQHF
TRBJ2-1	TRBV7-3	CASSPGQVANNEQFF
TRBJ2-7	TRBV28	CASRSAYEQYF
TRBJ1-3	TRBV30	CAWREGPGTSGNTIYF
TRBJ2-3	TRBV5-1	CASSFADMGDTQYF
TRBJ2-7	TRBV28	CASSVDGVHEQYF
TRBJ2-2	TRBV10-1	CASSDAVTNTGELFF
TRBJ2-5	TRBV4-3	CASSQSVGRGGETQYF
TRBJ2-1	TRBV28	CASSSEVGYNEQFF
TRBJ2-1	TRBV6-4	CASSELAGGSYEQFF
TRBJ1-2	TRBV7-6	CASSLDRGIRGYTF
TRBJ2-3	TRBV7-3	CASSKLIGIGDTQYF
TRBJ1-5	TRBV6-5	CASGWTGNQPQHF
TRBJ2-2	TRBV27	CASSPNTGELFF
TRBJ1-1	TRBV2	CASNLQGESEAFF
TRBJ1-1	TRBV2	CASSGGAGMITEAFF
TRBJ2-1	TRBV5-8	CASNLAAGLAGGGGYNEQFF
TRBJ1-5	TRBV30	CAWSPLGRNNQPQHF
TRBJ2-1	TRBV4-3	CASSQRLAGLGYNEQFF
TRBJ1-1	TRBV6-5	CASSYSRQNTEAFF
TRBJ2-5	TRBV28	CASSSETTGGRETQYF
TRBJ1-1	TRBV28	CATDPTSGTGVEWVGAFF
TRBJ1-2	TRBV2	CASSGTGQYGYTF
TRBJ2-2	TRBV5-8	CASSLASGSVPTGELFF
TRBJ2-7	TRBV18	CASSPTGTEYEQYF
TRBJ2-5	TRBV7-3	CASSLGIQETQYF
TRBJ1-2	TRBV6-5	CASSNGVRRNGYTF
TRBJ1-1	TRBV27	CASSYDGIGLNTEAFF
TRBJ2-3	TRBV5-8	CASSLMGESTDTQYF
TRBJ1-2	TRBV5-4	CASSLNAGTYGYTF
TRBJ1-1	TRBV5-4	CAGQGVNTEAFF
TRBJ1-1	TRBV6-5	CASSYSAGQGQKDAFF
TRBJ1-3	TRBV7-8	CASSLSPGQLSGNTIYF
TRBJ1-5	TRBV5-1	CASSLSGEGNQPQHF
TRBJ2-3	TRBV28	CASSRASSGSTDTQYF
TRBJ1-4	TRBV6-5	CASAGTANEKLFF
TRBJ2-1	TRBV11-2	CASSLPTGTQFF
TRBJ2-4	TRBV19	CASSATGSGAKNIQYF